This is a list of T cell receptor beta chains from one sample in a study of blood T cell repertoires in COVID-19. Assay used: immunoSEQ multiplex PCR; TCRdb lists only in-frame clones, some missing. The top ten hold 5.5% to 6% of the sample, which has 50,000 to 65,000 clones, 80% to 95% seen once. Sequencing used peripheral blood. Receptor source: a human donor in a cohort sampled during active COVID-19. Each CDR3 is given with its conserved first and last residue. Fields, in order: clone size, V gene, D gene, CDR3 length, J gene, CDR3 DNA, CDR3 protein. The D gene is left open where the match is weak. Part of the rows lack a size; the others show once, few, many or a class for expanded clones.

clone size: once
V gene: TRBV4-1
D gene: NA
CDR3 length: 17
J gene: TRBJ1-4
CDR3 DNA: TGCGCCAGCAGCCCTCTTCCACGACAGGCCGTGGGAGAAAAACTGTTTTTT
CDR3 protein: CASSPLPRQAVGEKLFF

clone size: NA
V gene: TRBV7-9
D gene: TRBD2
CDR3 length: 13
J gene: TRBJ2-1
CDR3 DNA: TGTGCCAGCAGCCCACCTAGCGGGGTTGAGCAGTTCTTC
CDR3 protein: CASSPPSGVEQFF

clone size: few
V gene: TRBV4-2
D gene: NA
CDR3 length: 13
J gene: TRBJ2-7
CDR3 DNA: TGTGCCAGCAGCCAAGAGGGGGGTAACGAGCAGTACTTC
CDR3 protein: CASSQEGGNEQYF

clone size: NA
V gene: TRBV14
D gene: TRBD2
CDR3 length: 13
J gene: TRBJ2-3
CDR3 DNA: TGTGCCAGCAGCCACGCGGGAGCTCGTACGCAGTATTTT
CDR3 protein: CASSHAGARTQYF

clone size: NA
V gene: TRBV29-1
D gene: TRBD1
CDR3 length: 14
J gene: TRBJ1-5
CDR3 DNA: TGCAGCGTTGCCGGACAGGGGGCATCTCAGCCCCAGCATTTT
CDR3 protein: CSVAGQGASQPQHF

clone size: NA
V gene: TRBV5-1
D gene: NA
CDR3 length: 14
J gene: TRBJ1-1
CDR3 DNA: TGCGCCAGCAGCTTTCGCTCGGGAAGCACTGAAGCTTTCTTT
CDR3 protein: CASSFRSGSTEAFF

clone size: NA
V gene: TRBV28
D gene: NA
CDR3 length: 15
J gene: TRBJ1-3
CDR3 DNA: TGTGCCAGCAGTTTCACCCGGGGTACTGGAAACACCATATATTTT
CDR3 protein: CASSFTRGTGNTIYF

clone size: NA
V gene: TRBV6-2/TRBV6-3
D gene: TRBD1
CDR3 length: 20
J gene: TRBJ1-1
CDR3 DNA: TGTGCCAGCAGTTACCTTGGCCCCCGGGACAGGGTAAGAAGGAACACTGAAGCTTTCTTT
CDR3 protein: CASSYLGPRDRVRRNTEAFF

clone size: NA
V gene: TRBV19
D gene: TRBD2
CDR3 length: 15
J gene: TRBJ2-3
CDR3 DNA: TGTGCCAGTAGTATTGTTGGCGGGAGGACAGATACGCAGTATTTT
CDR3 protein: CASSIVGGRTDTQYF

clone size: NA
V gene: TRBV11-2
D gene: TRBD2
CDR3 length: 15
J gene: TRBJ2-5
CDR3 DNA: TGTGCCAGCAGCTTAGATAGTGGGAGGGAAGAGACCCAGTACTTC
CDR3 protein: CASSLDSGREETQYF

clone size: NA
V gene: TRBV3-1/TRBV3-2
D gene: TRBD2
CDR3 length: 14
J gene: TRBJ2-1
CDR3 DNA: TGTGCCAGCAGAGGAAGTAGCGGGACTAATGAGCAGTTCTTC
CDR3 protein: CASRGSSGTNEQFF

clone size: NA
V gene: TRBV5-5
D gene: TRBD1
CDR3 length: 14
J gene: TRBJ2-1
CDR3 DNA: TGTGCCACCCAGGGGGCACTCAACTCCAATGAGCAGTTCTTC
CDR3 protein: CATQGALNSNEQFF

clone size: NA
V gene: TRBV27
D gene: TRBD2
CDR3 length: 15
J gene: TRBJ2-1
CDR3 DNA: TGTGCCAGCACGCCCCGGGGACTAGGGGTTTATGAGCAGTTCTTC
CDR3 protein: CASTPRGLGVYEQFF

clone size: NA
V gene: TRBV6-4
D gene: TRBD2
CDR3 length: 16
J gene: TRBJ2-3
CDR3 DNA: TGTGCCAGCAGTGACTCGACTAGCGGGGTCACAGATACGCAGTATTTT
CDR3 protein: CASSDSTSGVTDTQYF

clone size: NA
V gene: TRBV18
D gene: NA
CDR3 length: 15
J gene: TRBJ1-1
CDR3 DNA: TGTGCCAGCTCATCGACCGGGACACCGAACACTGAAGCTTTCTTT
CDR3 protein: CASSSTGTPNTEAFF

clone size: NA
V gene: TRBV10-3
D gene: NA
CDR3 length: 15
J gene: TRBJ2-7
CDR3 DNA: TGTGCCACCGGGTTCGGACGGGAGATTACCTACGAGCAGTACTTC
CDR3 protein: CATGFGREITYEQYF

clone size: NA
V gene: TRBV10-3
D gene: TRBD2
CDR3 length: 16
J gene: TRBJ2-1
CDR3 DNA: TGTGCCATCAGCGGGACTAGCGGGAGGTTCCCGAATGAGCAGTTCTTC
CDR3 protein: CAISGTSGRFPNEQFF

clone size: NA
V gene: TRBV29-1
D gene: TRBD1
CDR3 length: 14
J gene: TRBJ1-5
CDR3 DNA: TGCAGCGTGGGAGACAGGGTGAACAATCAGCCCCAGCATTTT
CDR3 protein: CSVGDRVNNQPQHF

clone size: NA
V gene: TRBV7-2
D gene: NA
CDR3 length: 15
J gene: TRBJ2-1
CDR3 DNA: TGTGCCAGCAGCGAGTCAGGGGAGAGGTACAATGAGCAGTTCTTC
CDR3 protein: CASSESGERYNEQFF

clone size: NA
V gene: TRBV9
D gene: NA
CDR3 length: 13
J gene: TRBJ1-4
CDR3 DNA: TGTGCCAGCAGTGGAGGGCGTAGGGAAAAACTGTTTTTT
CDR3 protein: CASSGGRREKLFF

clone size: NA
V gene: TRBV7-2
D gene: TRBD1
CDR3 length: 14
J gene: TRBJ1-2
CDR3 DNA: TGTGCCAGCAGCTTCCAGGACAGGGTCGGAGGCTACACCTTC
CDR3 protein: CASSFQDRVGGYTF

clone size: NA
V gene: TRBV2
D gene: NA
CDR3 length: 11
J gene: TRBJ2-7
CDR3 DNA: TGTGCCAGCAGTCCCCCCCGGGAGACGTACTTC
CDR3 protein: CASSPPRETYF

clone size: NA
V gene: TRBV5-6
D gene: TRBD1
CDR3 length: 14
J gene: TRBJ1-2
CDR3 DNA: TGTGCCAGCAGTGGACAGGGGGCCTCAGATGGCTACACCTTC
CDR3 protein: CASSGQGASDGYTF

clone size: NA
V gene: TRBV13
D gene: NA
CDR3 length: 14
J gene: TRBJ2-3
CDR3 DNA: TGTGCCAGCAACCGACTCACCCAGGGGGATACGCAGTATTTT
CDR3 protein: CASNRLTQGDTQYF

clone size: NA
V gene: TRBV5-1
D gene: TRBD2
CDR3 length: 18
J gene: TRBJ2-7
CDR3 DNA: TGCGCCAGCAGCCGGACCCCTCAGCGGGAGGGCCTCCCCTCCGAGCAGTACTTC
CDR3 protein: CASSRTPQREGLPSEQYF

clone size: NA
V gene: TRBV28
D gene: NA
CDR3 length: 14
J gene: TRBJ1-2
CDR3 DNA: TGTGCCAGCTCCCAACTAGGGTTGTCGGTCGGCTACACCTTC
CDR3 protein: CASSQLGLSVGYTF